This is a list of T cell receptor beta chains from one sample in a study of blood T cell repertoires in COVID-19. Method: immunoSEQ multiplex PCR; TCRdb's copy keeps in-frame clones and lacks some. Found here are a few hundred thousand clones, roughly 80% of them singletons; the top ten hold less than 4%. The sample was peripheral blood. Receptor source: a woman in her late teens or twenties with acute or convalescent COVID-19. Both conserved end residues are part of each CDR3. A D gene is named only where the DNA matches it firmly. Clone size is not always given. Where it is, it says once, few, many or a class for expanded clones.

DNA | CDR3 | D | V | size | J
TGTGCCAGCACCATGGGGGGGTACACTGAAGCTTTCTTT | CASTMGGYTEAFF | - | TRBV12-3/TRBV12-4 | - | TRBJ1-1
TGTGCCTGGAGGCAGGGGGGTGCCTACGAGCAGTACTTC | CAWRQGGAYEQYF | - | TRBV30 | - | TRBJ2-7
TGTGCCAGCAGCCAAGCGGGACAGGGGGTTCACCCCCTCCACTTT | CASSQAGQGVHPLHF | TRBD1 | TRBV3-1/TRBV3-2 | - | TRBJ1-6
TGTGCCAGTAGAAGGGAGGTCCTGACAGATACGCAGTATTTT | CASRREVLTDTQYF | - | TRBV19 | - | TRBJ2-3
TGTGCCACCCGGGACACCGGCACAGATACGCAGTATTTT | CATRDTGTDTQYF | - | TRBV6-5 | once | TRBJ2-3
TGTAACAGCGGGAGCTGTGAGCAGTACTTC | CNSGSCEQYF | TRBD2 | TRBV6-4 | - | TRBJ2-7
TGTGCCAGTAGGAGACAGTCGGCTAACTATGGCTACACCTTC | CASRRQSANYGYTF | - | TRBV19 | - | TRBJ1-2
TGTGCCAGCAGCTCACCGGGACAGAAATATTATGGCTACACCTTC | CASSSPGQKYYGYTF | TRBD1 | TRBV28 | - | TRBJ1-2
TGTGCCTGGAGTCCCCATAGCAATCAGCCCCAGCATTTT | CAWSPHSNQPQHF | - | TRBV30 | once | TRBJ1-5
TGTGCCAGCAGTTACTCCGGACAGGGGATAGTGTTTTTT | CASSYSGQGIVFF | TRBD1 | TRBV6-6 | few | TRBJ1-4
TGTGCCAGCAGCTTAGAGGGCGAGGGACAGAATGAAAAACTGTTTTTT | CASSLEGEGQNEKLFF | TRBD1 | TRBV13 | - | TRBJ1-4
TGTGCCAGCAGCGTAGCCGGACAGCAGAGCTCCTATAATTCACCCCTCCACTTT | CASSVAGQQSSYNSPLHF | - | TRBV9 | - | TRBJ1-6
TGTGCCAGTAGTCCCAGGGACAGGGGAGTTAATAGCAATCAGCCCCAGCATTTT | CASSPRDRGVNSNQPQHF | TRBD1 | TRBV19 | - | TRBJ1-5
TGTGCCTCTCCCGCGGGACAGGGAGGTTCTGAAGCTTTCTTT | CASPAGQGGSEAFF | TRBD1 | TRBV30 | - | TRBJ1-1
TGTGCCAGCAGCGCCCCCGGAGGGCGCTCTGGGGCCAACGTCCTGACTTTC | CASSAPGGRSGANVLTF | - | TRBV9 | - | TRBJ2-6
TGCAGTGCTAGTAGAACAGGGGGCAGGGTGTGGAGCTTT | CSASRTGGRVWSF | TRBD1 | TRBV20-1 | - | TRBJ1-1
TGTGCCAGCAGAATAGGGGGCTCTGGAAACACCATATATTTT | CASRIGGSGNTIYF | - | TRBV28 | - | TRBJ1-3
TGTGCCAGCAGTCAGGGACTAGCGGGGTACAATGAGCAGTTCTTC | CASSQGLAGYNEQFF | TRBD2 | TRBV27 | - | TRBJ2-1
TGTGCCAGCAGTTACCAGCCGAGGAGGGAAAAACTGTTTTTT | CASSYQPRREKLFF | - | TRBV6-2/TRBV6-3 | - | TRBJ1-4
TGTGCCAGCAGTTACTCCACCGGGTGGGCGCAGTATTTT | CASSYSTGWAQYF | - | TRBV6-5 | - | TRBJ2-3
TGTGCCAGCAGCTTAGCGGGGGGGAACAATCAGCCCCAGCATTTT | CASSLAGGNNQPQHF | - | TRBV7-2 | - | TRBJ1-5
TGTGCCAGCAGTGAAAGGGGCATTAATGAAAAACTGTTTTTT | CASSERGINEKLFF | - | TRBV27 | - | TRBJ1-4
TGCGCCAGCAGCTTCTACCCCCGGACTAGCGTCTCCTACGAGCAGTACTTC | CASSFYPRTSVSYEQYF | TRBD2 | TRBV5-1 | - | TRBJ2-7
TGTGCCAGCAGTTACAGGGGGCCTCAGCCCCAGCATTTT | CASSYRGPQPQHF | TRBD1 | TRBV6-5 | - | TRBJ1-5
TGTGCCAGCAGCTCCCCCCTTGACAGTTCCCTCTCCTACGAGCAGTACTTC | CASSSPLDSSLSYEQYF | - | TRBV7-6 | - | TRBJ2-7
TGTGCCAGCAGTTACCAGGGTAACTATGGCTACACCTTC | CASSYQGNYGYTF | - | TRBV6-6 | - | TRBJ1-2
TGTGCCTGGAGTGTAGGTCGGACAGAGAACACTGAAGCTTTCTTT | CAWSVGRTENTEAFF | - | TRBV30 | - | TRBJ1-1
TGTGCCAGCAGCCCGGTGCGGGGGACAGATACGCAGTATTTT | CASSPVRGTDTQYF | TRBD2 | TRBV11-2 | - | TRBJ2-3
TGTGCCAGCAGCGCAGCCGGGACTTTCAGAAGCTCCTACAATGAGCAGTTCTTC | CASSAAGTFRSSYNEQFF | - | TRBV7-9 | - | TRBJ2-1
TGTGCCAGCAGCCTAGACAGGGGGCTGGGTAGCACTGAAGCTTTCTTT | CASSLDRGLGSTEAFF | TRBD1 | TRBV14 | once | TRBJ1-1
TGTGCCAGCAGCTTCGGCGGGACGAACTATGGCTACACCTTC | CASSFGGTNYGYTF | - | TRBV7-2 | once | TRBJ1-2
TGCGCCAGCAGCCAAAAAACAGGGGTCTCCACTGAAGCTTTCTTT | CASSQKTGVSTEAFF | TRBD1 | TRBV4-1 | once | TRBJ1-1
TGTGCCAGCAGCTTACGTGCGGGGTATCAGCCCCAGCATTTT | CASSLRAGYQPQHF | - | TRBV7-8 | - | TRBJ1-5